These 20 T cell receptor beta chains were sequenced from one sample in a study of T-cell memory formation after mild COVID-19. From the 5' RACE reads, TCRdb called clonotypes with MiXCR, one entry per CDR3 protein. The table lists 260,000 or so distinct CDR3 sequences, 15% to 20% of them singletons. Sequenced input: PBMCs or a T cell subset sorted from them (not recorded which). These receptors all come from a man in his late teens or twenties who had mild COVID-19 (a few samples of this study predate the infection). Cell type and time point are not known.

This clonotype was found many times. The chain couples TRBV4-1 to TRBJ2-1; possibly TRBD2 for D (6 bases). CDR1 MGHRA and CDR2 YSYEKL come from the germline V gene. The V gene lost 8 bases and the J gene lost 0 bases, with 17 bases spanning the gap. The CDR3 is 16 residues long. This CDR3 reads CASGAAPGVSYNEQFF. The CDR3, as DNA: TGCGCCAGCGGAGCGGCCCCGGGGGTCTCCTACAATGAGCAGTTCTTC.

The CDR3 nucleotides read TGCGCCAGCAGGCGCGGGGAGGGGACTGAAGCTTTCTTT. Translation: CASRRGEGTEAFF. The V gene is TRBV5-1, the J gene TRBJ1-1; a weak D match, TRBD1 (5 bases). CDR3 size: 13 residues. The V gene's germline CDR1 is SGHRS and CDR2 YFSETQ. Trimming stripped 5 bases from V and 5 bases from J, with 13 bases between.

This rearrangement joins TRBV4-1 to TRBJ1-5; D remains unclear. Trimming took 4 bases from V and 5 from J, leaving 18 bases between them. This CDR3 has 16 amino acids. Germline V gene lookup returns CDR1 MGHRA and CDR2 YSYEKL. CDR3 nucleotide sequence: TGCGCCAGCAGCCTACGGGCCACCCTCACCGATCAGCCCCAGCATTTT. Translation gives CASSLRATLTDQPQHF.

This clonotype has a handful of counts. The chain has TRBV2 and TRBJ2-5; 7 bases fit TRBD2. The germline CDR1 and CDR2 sequences are SNHLY and FYNNEI. The CDR3 consists of 15 residues. J gave up 4 bases and V 3 bases, and 8 bases lay outside the gene matches. CDR3 residues: CASSDSSGEGETQYF. Here the CDR3 DNA reads TGTGCCAGCAGTGATTCGTCTGGGGAGGGAGAGACCCAGTACTTC.

V usage is TRBV29-1 and J usage is TRBJ1-4; no reliable D call. The germline CDR1 and CDR2 sequences are SQVTM and ANQGSEA. Trimming left V 3 bases short and J 7 bases short, with 6 bases between. This CDR3 has 11 residues. DNA of the CDR3: TGCAGCGTTGATGAGGGTGAAAAACTGTTTTTT. This gives the protein CSVDEGEKLFF.

This clonotype has only a few counts. V and J are TRBV6-5 and TRBJ1-3, with TRBD1 identical over 7 bases. CDR1 and CDR2 (germline): MNHEY, SVGAGI. The CDR3 extends over 15 amino acids. With 8 bases clipped from V and 0 bases from J, the junction kept 7 bases outside the gene matches. The CDR3 loop reads CASGDRAFSGNTIYF. The CDR3 DNA is TGTGCCAGCGGGGACAGAGCCTTCTCTGGAAACACCATATATTTT.

This clonotype came up a few times. This rearrangement joins TRBV6-2 or TRBV6-3 to TRBJ2-7; 8 positions agree with TRBD1. Germline V gene sequence: CDR1 MNHEY, CDR2 SVGEGT. This CDR3 spans 15 amino acids. J lost 4 bases, V lost 4 bases, and 9 bases had no gene match. As DNA, the CDR3 is TGTGCCAGCAGTTGGGCAGGGGGCGACCGTTACGAGCAGTACTTC. Protein product: CASSWAGGDRYEQYF.

Only a few counts were recorded for this clonotype. A junction end diverges from the germline sequence, so it may reflect a read error. The chain uses TRBV6-6 and TRBJ1-4, with D maybe TRBD1 (6 bases). CDR3 size: 22 residues. The germline V gene encodes CDR1 MNHNY and CDR2 SVGAGI (reference sequence). The CDR3 coding sequence is TGTGCCAGCAGTTACCCCTTGGGGACACGCCGAAAAAAGAACTCAACTGATGAAAAACTGTTTTTT. This gives the protein CASSYPLGTRRKKNSTDEKLFF.

This clonotype was detected a few times. With a much larger clone just one base away, this may be a read error. The rearrangement joins TRBV6-1 to TRBJ2-2; D is undetermined. Germline V CDR1 and CDR2: MNHNS, SASEGT. V was pared by 2 bases and J by 6 bases, with 7 bases between. The CDR3 is 13 amino acids. CDR3 bases: TGTGCCAGCAGTGAATCTGGGGCCGGGGAGCTGTTTTTT. Translated: CASSESGAGELFF.

This clonotype was seen more than once but under ten times. This chain joins TRBV2 and TRBJ1-4; 11 nucleotides agree with TRBD1. V shed 6 bases, J shed 4 bases, and the junction held 1 base outside the gene matches. In germline, CDR1 is SNHLY, CDR2 FYNNEI. The CDR3 has 14 amino acids. The CDR3 region has the DNA TGTGCCAGCAGGGGGACAGGGGGTAATGAAAAACTGTTTTTT. This encodes CASRGTGGNEKLFF.

The rearrangement links TRBV29-1 to TRBJ2-3; 14 bases fit TRBD2. The CDR3 covers 15 residues. Germline CDR1 reads SQVTM; CDR2 reads ANQGSEA. V shed 6 bases and J 7 bases; nucleotides not matched to a gene: 9. In DNA form, the CDR3 reads TGCAGCGTCCGCCCGGGGACTAGCGGGGGAAATACGCAGTATTTT. Encoded protein: CSVRPGTSGGNTQYF.

The chain is built from TRBV7-9 and TRBJ1-1, with D perhaps matching TRBD1 (5 bases). The CDR3 has 12 amino acids. V was cut by 1 base and J by 8 bases, with 8 bases left in between. CDR1 and CDR2 (germline): SEHNR, FQNEAQ (reference sequence). The CDR3 is CASSLENREAFF. The CDR3 coding sequence is TGTGCCAGCAGCTTAGAAAACAGGGAAGCTTTCTTT.

A note on this clonotype: Possible read error: a much larger clone is one base away. V and J are TRBV7-2 and TRBJ1-1; unclear D gene. Trimming pared 2 bases from V and 1 base from J, leaving 5 bases between. Per the germline V gene, CDR1 is SGHTA and CDR2 is FQGNSA. This CDR3 spans 13 amino acids. The CDR3 sequence: CASSLNRNTEAFF. The DNA of the CDR3 is TGTGCCAGCAGCTTAAACAGGAACACTGAAGCTTTCTTT.

This clonotype was detected many times. The J gene is TRBJ2-2, the V gene TRBV4-1; D gene unclear. The CDR3 extends over 16 amino acids. Trimming took 0 bases from V and 6 from J, leaving 14 bases between them. Germline CDR1 MGHRA, CDR2 YSYEKL. The CDR3 sequence: CASSQDWKGSAGELFF. The DNA for the CDR3 is TGCGCCAGCAGCCAAGATTGGAAAGGGTCGGCCGGGGAGCTGTTTTTT.

This chain joins TRBV12-3 or TRBV12-4 and TRBJ1-5; D is possibly TRBD1 (6 bases). The CDR3 sequence is 16 residues long. V was clipped by 5 bases and J by 5 bases, with 19 bases between them. CDR3 DNA sequence: TGTGCCAGCAGTCCTCCGGACAGTAATAGGCATCAGCCCCAGCATTTT. It translates to CASSPPDSNRHQPQHF.

V and J are TRBV9 and TRBJ2-5, with TRBD1 identical over 9 bases. The length of the CDR3 is 13 residues. V dropped 3 bases and J dropped 6; count of bases not matched to a gene: 3. Germline V lookup: CDR1 SGDLS, CDR2 YYNGEE. CDR3 DNA sequence: TGTGCCAGCAGCGACGGGACAGGGAAGACCCAGTACTTC. Encoded protein: CASSDGTGKTQYF.

The V and J genes are TRBV4-1 and TRBJ2-1; TRBD2 might be the D (6 bases). The CDR3 runs 16 residues. The germline CDR1 and CDR2 sequences are MGHRA and YSYEKL. Trimming took 4 bases from V and 3 from J, leaving 16 bases between them. CDR3 in DNA: TGCGCCAGCAGCCCCAGAAGGGATAGCGGCTACAATGAGCAGTTCTTC. Its translation is CASSPRRDSGYNEQFF.

This clonotype was counted a few times. The chain couples TRBV7-2 to TRBJ1-1; 9 bases are shared with TRBD1. CDR3 length: 17 amino acids. The germline V gene encodes CDR1 SGHTA and CDR2 FQGNSA. The J segment lost 0 bases and the V segment lost 2 bases, leaving 7 bases of the junction unmatched. In DNA form, the CDR3 reads TGTGCCAGCAGCTTAACCGGGACAGGGCGCATGAACACTGAAGCTTTCTTT. It is translated as CASSLTGTGRMNTEAFF.

This chain uses TRBV6-2 or TRBV6-3 with TRBJ2-2; D gene uncertain. Per the germline V gene, CDR1 is MNHEY and CDR2 is SVGEGT. This CDR3 is 14 amino acids long. V shed 4 bases and J shed 6 bases, with 12 bases lying between them. The chain's CDR3 is CASSLVVPPGELFF. For the CDR3, the DNA is TGTGCCAGCAGTTTGGTGGTTCCCCCCGGGGAGCTGTTTTTT.

The CDR3: CASSDGTQYF. In DNA, the CDR3 is TGTGCCAGCAGTGACGGTACGCAGTATTTT. This chain joins TRBV12-3 or TRBV12-4 and TRBJ2-3; D not certain. Trimming removed 5 bases at V and 8 bases at J, with 5 bases between. The CDR3 has 10 residues.